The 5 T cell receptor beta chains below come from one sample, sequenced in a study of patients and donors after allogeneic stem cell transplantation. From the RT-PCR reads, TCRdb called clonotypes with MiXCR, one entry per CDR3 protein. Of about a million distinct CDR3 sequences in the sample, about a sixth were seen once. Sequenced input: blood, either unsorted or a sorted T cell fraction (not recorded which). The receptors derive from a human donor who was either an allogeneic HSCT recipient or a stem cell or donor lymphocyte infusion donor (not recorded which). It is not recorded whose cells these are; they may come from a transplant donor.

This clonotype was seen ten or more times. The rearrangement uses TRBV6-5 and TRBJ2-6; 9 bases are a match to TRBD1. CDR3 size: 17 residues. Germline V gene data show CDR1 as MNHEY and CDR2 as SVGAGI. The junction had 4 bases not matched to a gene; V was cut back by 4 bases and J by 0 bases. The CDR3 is CASSFGTGSSGANVLTF. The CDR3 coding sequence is TGTGCCAGCAGTTTCGGGACAGGGAGCTCTGGGGCCAACGTCCTGACTTTC.

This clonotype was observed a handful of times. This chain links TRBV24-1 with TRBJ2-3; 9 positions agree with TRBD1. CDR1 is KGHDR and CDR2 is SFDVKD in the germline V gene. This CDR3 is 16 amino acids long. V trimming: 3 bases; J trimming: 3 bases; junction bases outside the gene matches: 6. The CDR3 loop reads CATSDPGTGKTDTQYF. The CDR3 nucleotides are TGTGCCACCAGTGATCCCGGGACAGGGAAAACAGATACGCAGTATTTT.

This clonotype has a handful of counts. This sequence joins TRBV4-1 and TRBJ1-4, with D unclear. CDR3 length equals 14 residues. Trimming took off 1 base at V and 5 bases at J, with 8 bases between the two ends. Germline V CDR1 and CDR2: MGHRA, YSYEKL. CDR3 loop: CASSQGSLNEKLFF. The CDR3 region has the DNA TGCGCCAGCAGCCAAGGTAGTTTAAATGAAAAACTGTTTTTT.

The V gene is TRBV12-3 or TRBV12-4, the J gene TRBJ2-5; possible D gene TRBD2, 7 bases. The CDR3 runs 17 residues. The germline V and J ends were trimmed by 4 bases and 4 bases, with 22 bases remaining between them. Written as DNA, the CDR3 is TGTGCCAGCAGTTCCCCTCCAGGGGCGGGGGTAATAGAGACCCAGTACTTC. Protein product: CASSSPPGAGVIETQYF.

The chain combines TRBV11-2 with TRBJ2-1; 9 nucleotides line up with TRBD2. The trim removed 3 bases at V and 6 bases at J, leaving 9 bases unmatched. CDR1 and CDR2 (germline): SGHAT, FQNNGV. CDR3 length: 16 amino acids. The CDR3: CASSFISGSVGNEQFF. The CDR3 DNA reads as TGTGCCAGCAGCTTTATTAGCGGGAGTGTCGGCAATGAGCAGTTCTTC.